This T cell receptor beta chain came from a study of blood T cell repertoires in COVID-19. Study-level information: Sites across the United States, Italy and Spain contributed samples from acute and convalescent COVID-19. From T cells, B-cell-depleted T cells, or PBMCs came the material, which was cDNA or gDNA.

Produced via immunoSEQ multiplex PCR; TCRdb's table is partial and in-frame only. This table has about 170,000 clones, roughly 87% appearing once. Looked up from germline, CDR1 is LNHDA and CDR2 is SQIVND (reference sequence). CDR3 length: 16 amino acids. V gave up 5 bases and J gave up 4 bases; unmatched junction bases: 6. The chain couples TRBV19 to TRBJ2-3; 13 bases align to TRBD2. This receptor was taken from a woman aged 45-65 years with acute or convalescent COVID-19. The source material was peripheral blood. The CDR3 loop reads CASSQGLAGISDTQYF. The CDR3, as DNA: TGTGCCAGTAGTCAGGGACTAGCGGGAATCTCAGATACGCAGTATTTT.